Sequencing of this T cell receptor (beta chain) was carried out in a study of cytomegalovirus exposure and HLA in healthy donors. 13 Jbeta primers and 60 Vbeta primers were used for the PCR. The protocol was immunoSEQ multiplex PCR, while the TCRdb copy is restricted to in-frame clones and leaves out a portion. The sample records about 110,000 clones, 70% to 90% being singletons. The CDR3 extends over 19 amino acids. V lost 3 bases, J lost 2 bases, and 11 bases stayed unmatched. Germline assignment: CDR1 LGHNA and CDR2 YNFKEQ. The genes are TRBV4-2 and TRBJ2-5; TRBD2 agrees at 14 bases. The TCR comes from a man in his forties in good health and CMV-seronegative. Specimen: PBMCs. The CDR3 region has the DNA TGTGCCAGCAGCCAGGCACTCGGACTAGCGGGGGGCCTACAAGAGACCCAGTACTTC. Translated, it gives CASSQALGLAGGLQETQYF.